Below, one TCR beta chain is given with its context. Its antigen remains unidentified. The record originates from a study of T cell repertoires in cytomegalovirus infection. Study background: It can be stated that public TCR beta signatures indicated CMV infection as well as a matching HLA type.

Study-wide results and caveats: HLA-C-restricted CMV clonotypes gave the most frequent clonotype in two of eight donors.

CDR1 and CDR2 from the germline V gene are SGHKS and YYEKEE (reference sequence). The CDR3 covers 17 residues. V lost 2 bases and J lost 0, with 15 bases in between. From the reads, TCRdb called clonotypes with MiXCR, one entry per CDR3 protein. The table has fewer than 900,000 distinct CDR3 sequences, almost 30% seen once. The TCR was taken from a human donor in good health (CMV status not recorded). Some clones in this sample may be carry-over from other donors' samples. The source was cultured CD8+ T cells from PBMCs, collected from culture after CMV antigen stimulation. The chain employs TRBV5-5 and TRBJ1-3, with TRBD1 as a possible D gene (6 bases). CDR3 coding DNA: TGTGCCAGCAGCTTTAGAGGGCAGGGGAACTCTGGAAACACCATATATTTT. Protein sequence: CASSFRGQGNSGNTIYF.